These 30 T cell receptor beta chains were all obtained from the same sample, sequenced in a study of radiation and T cells in renal cell carcinoma. The time point is: baseline pretreatment blood. Specified treatment: 15 Gy SBRT to primary tumor, nephrectomy 4 weeks later. Profiled with immunoSEQ multiplex PCR; TCRdb holds only in-frame clones, not every one. Of about 95,000 clones in the sample, 75% to 90% were seen once. This specimen consisted of blood, obtained from a patient whose treatment included radiotherapy and nephrectomy. These receptors originate from a man in his fifties or sixties with renal cell carcinoma.

The chain combines TRBV9 with TRBJ2-7, with 7 bases matching TRBD1. Germline V gives CDR1 SGDLS, CDR2 YYNGEE. This CDR3 is built from 12 residues. With 5 bases clipped from V and 9 bases from J, the junction kept 8 bases outside the gene matches. The CDR3 sequence: CASSPLRGRQYF. CDR3 bases: TGTGCCAGCAGTCCCCTAAGGGGGCGGCAGTACTTC.

The rearrangement links TRBV4-3 to TRBJ1-3; 7 positions match TRBD1. Germline assignment: CDR1 LGHNA and CDR2 YSLEER. CDR3 length: 15 residues. Unmatched junction bases numbered 2, after V lost 1 base and J lost 2 bases. DNA for the CDR3: TGCGCCAGCAGCCAAGCAACAGGGGCTGGAAACACCATATATTTT. This translates into CASSQATGAGNTIYF.

The chain carries TRBV5-1 and TRBJ2-1, with D possibly TRBD2 on 6 matching bases. CDR1 is SGHRS and CDR2 is YFSETQ in the germline V gene. The CDR3 contains 17 residues. Trimming left V 0 bases short and J 4 bases short, with 17 bases between. The CDR3 sequence: CASSLVPSEPIYNEQFF. Written as DNA, the CDR3 is TGCGCCAGCAGCTTGGTGCCTAGCGAACCTATTTACAATGAGCAGTTCTTC.

The CDR3: CATSRELLSSYEQYF. The CDR3 nucleotides read TGTGCCACCAGCAGAGAGCTGCTTAGCTCCTACGAGCAGTACTTC. The chain is built from TRBV15 and TRBJ2-7; D ambiguous. CDR3 length: 15 residues. Germline lookup yields CDR1 LNHNV and CDR2 YYDKDF (reference sequence). Deletions cut 0 bases from V and 0 bases from J, with 9 bases between.

This clone was found once. V gene TRBV18 combines with J gene TRBJ2-3, with 9 positions matching TRBD2. The V gene end was trimmed by 2 bases and the J gene end by 4 bases; junction bases not matched to a gene: 4. There are 15 residues in the CDR3. Per germline, CDR1 KGHSH and CDR2 LQKENI. The CDR3 protein is CASSPAGGPADTQYF. The CDR3 nucleotides are TGTGCCAGCTCACCAGCGGGGGGGCCCGCAGATACGCAGTATTTT.

This chain links TRBV7-8 with TRBJ2-4; TRBD2 is a possible D gene (6 bases). The CDR3 runs 14 residues. Looked up from germline, CDR1 is SGHVS and CDR2 is FQNEAQ. Deletions cut 8 bases from V and 8 bases from J, with 19 bases between. The CDR3 reads CASSGITRRDIQYF. The CDR3 nucleotides are TGTGCCAGCTCAGGGATTACTAGGAGGGACATTCAGTACTTC. Supplemented by reference TRBV7-8 and TRBJ2-4, the full variable domain reads GAGVSQSPRYKVAKRGQDVALRCDPISGHVSLFWYQQALGQGPEFLTYFQNEAQLDKSGLPSDRFFAERPEGSVSTLKIQRTQQEDSAVYLCASSGITRRDIQYFGAGTRLSVL.

This chain uses TRBV19 with TRBJ2-1, with D possibly being TRBD1 or TRBD2 (5 bases each). Deletions cut 6 bases from V and 4 bases from J, with 7 bases between. Germline V gene lookup returns CDR1 LNHDA and CDR2 SQIVND (reference sequence). The CDR3 is 12 residues long. The CDR3 sequence is CASSGAYNEQFF. Written as DNA, the CDR3 is TGTGCCAGTAGCGGGGCTTACAATGAGCAGTTCTTC.

This clone occurred once. The rearrangement uses TRBV7-8 and TRBJ1-5, with a tentative D call TRBD1 (6 bases). The CDR3 extends over 14 amino acids. CDR1 is SGHVS, CDR2 FQNEAQ, per germline. V was trimmed by 1 base and J by 9 bases, leaving 13 bases between them. The CDR3 nucleotides are TGTGCCAGCAGCTTAGTAGGGGGAACCTGGCCCCAGCATTTT. Protein: CASSLVGGTWPQHF.

The rearrangement uses TRBV4-1 and TRBJ2-1; TRBD2 aligns across 16 bases. V shed 1 base and J 8 bases; nucleotides not matched to a gene: 5. The CDR3 is 17 residues long. Germline V gene sequence: CDR1 MGHRA, CDR2 YSYEKL. DNA of the CDR3: TGCGCCAGCAGCCAAGCAGGAGGGACTAGCGGGAGGGATGAGCAGTTCTTC. The encoded protein is CASSQAGGTSGRDEQFF.

V is TRBV28 and J is TRBJ1-1; 12 bases map to TRBD1. This CDR3 region has 15 residues. The trim removed 6 bases at V and 4 bases at J, leaving 6 bases unmatched. The germline V gene has CDR1 MDHEN and CDR2 SYDVKM. The CDR3 reads CASSPGQGARTEAFF. Here the CDR3 DNA reads TGTGCCAGCAGCCCGGGACAGGGGGCGCGCACTGAAGCTTTCTTT.

The V gene is TRBV18, the J gene TRBJ1-1; D perhaps matches TRBD1 (6 bases). The CDR3 is made up of 19 amino acids. Trimming cost V 3 bases and J 5 bases, with 28 bases left between them. CDR1 is KGHSH, CDR2 LQKENI, per germline. In DNA, the CDR3 is TGTGCCAGCTCACCCCCCTCCTTTGCCGGGGGCAGGAGGGAAACTGAAGCTTTCTTT. Its translation: CASSPPSFAGGRRETEAFF.

The chain has TRBV4-1 and TRBJ2-7, with D perhaps TRBD1 (6 bases). From germline, CDR1 is MGHRA and CDR2 YSYEKL. This CDR3 is built from 14 residues. Trimming cost V 1 base and J 4 bases, with 11 bases left between them. CDR3 in amino acids: CASSQVGGGYEQYF. CDR3 bases: TGCGCCAGCAGCCAAGTAGGGGGTGGTTACGAGCAGTACTTC.

The chain is built from TRBV28 and TRBJ1-4; D is undetermined. The CDR3 runs to 12 residues. From germline, CDR1 is MDHEN and CDR2 SYDVKM. The V and J ends lost 6 bases and 8 bases respectively, with 10 bases between them. CDR3 bases: TGTGCCAGCAGCTACCGGCGCGAAAAACTGTTTTTT. Encoded protein: CASSYRREKLFF.

J is TRBJ2-3 and V is TRBV21-1; the DNA was not compared with TRBD1, the D call given in the table. TRBV21-1 is a pseudogene segment. This CDR3 is 19 amino acids long. The CDR3 coding sequence is TGTGCCAGCAGCAATGATCCCCACAGGGAGATCTCACTTACAGATACGCAGTATTTT. Residues: CASSNDPHREISLTDTQYF.

The chain joins TRBV5-4 to TRBJ1-1; the D gene is possibly TRBD1 (6 bases). With 5 bases removed from V and 4 bases from J, the gap between germline ends came to 15 bases. CDR1 is SGHNT, CDR2 YYREEE, per germline (reference sequence). CDR3 size: 14 residues. This CDR3 reads CASRPKGGSTEAFF. The DNA of the CDR3 is TGTGCCAGCAGACCGAAGGGGGGCTCCACTGAAGCTTTCTTT.

This clone was counted a single time. Here the CDR3 reads CASRYTNEQFF. CDR3 DNA sequence: TGTGCCAGCAGGTATACGAATGAGCAGTTCTTC. The V call is TRBV2, the J call TRBJ2-1; D gene uncertain. Germline V gene lookup returns CDR1 SNHLY and CDR2 FYNNEI. This CDR3 spans 11 amino acids. Trimming took 6 bases from V and 7 from J, leaving 7 bases between them.

The chain employs TRBV28 and TRBJ1-3; 12 bases are shared with TRBD1. CDR1 is MDHEN and CDR2 is SYDVKM in the germline V gene. The CDR3 has 15 residues. V shed 9 bases and J 8 bases; nucleotides not matched to a gene: 11. CDR3 in amino acids: CASTPGQGAGDTIYF. The CDR3 DNA reads TGTGCCAGTACTCCGGGACAGGGGGCTGGGGACACCATATATTTT.

This chain links TRBV5-4 with TRBJ1-4; 7 nucleotides line up with TRBD1. CDR3 length: 14 residues. V shed 0 bases, J shed 7 bases, and the junction held 3 bases outside the gene matches. Germline values: CDR1 SGHNT, CDR2 YYREEE (reference sequence). CDR3 nucleotide sequence: TGTGCCAGCAGCTTGGAACAGGGGTTTGAAAAACTGTTTTTT. Protein sequence: CASSLEQGFEKLFF.

The gene calls are TRBV6-6 and TRBJ2-2; the D call may be TRBD1 or TRBD2 (5 bases each). The V gene lost 7 bases and the J gene lost 7 bases, with 19 bases spanning the gap. There are 15 residues in the CDR3. Germline V CDR1 and CDR2: MNHNY, SVGAGI (reference sequence). The CDR3 loop is CASIRPGMEDGELFF. The CDR3 nucleotides read TGTGCCAGCATCCGACCAGGGATGGAGGACGGGGAGCTGTTTTTT.

This rearrangement joins TRBV19 to TRBJ1-1, with 7 bases aligning to TRBD1. CDR3 size: 13 residues. Germline CDR1 is LNHDA and CDR2 is SQIVND (reference sequence). The V and J ends lost 7 bases and 3 bases, in that order; junction bases with no gene match: 5. DNA for the CDR3: TGTGCCAGTAAAAACAGGGGATACACTGAAGCTTTCTTT. It is translated as CASKNRGYTEAFF.

V gene TRBV6-1 combines with J gene TRBJ2-7, with a possible D match to TRBD1 (6 bases). V lost 2 bases and J lost 3, with 14 bases in between. CDR1 MNHNS and CDR2 SASEGT come from the germline V gene. The CDR3 loop spans 15 amino acids. The DNA for the CDR3 is TGTGCCAGCAGTGAACTGGCAGGGGCCCACTACGAGCAGTACTTC. Protein product: CASSELAGAHYEQYF.

This chain uses TRBV5-4 with TRBJ2-6; D gene ambiguous. Looked up from germline, CDR1 is SGHNT and CDR2 is YYREEE (reference sequence). Deletions cut 2 bases from V and 4 bases from J, with 16 bases between. This CDR3 has 17 amino acids. The CDR3 DNA reads TGTGCCAGCAGCTTTGGAGATATGGCTAAGGGGGCCAACGTCCTGACTTTC. This encodes CASSFGDMAKGANVLTF.

V usage is TRBV19 and J usage is TRBJ2-7; 8 bases are shared with TRBD1. The V gene's germline CDR1 is LNHDA and CDR2 SQIVND (reference sequence). The CDR3 consists of 14 residues. V dropped 4 bases and J dropped 2; count of bases not matched to a gene: 4. CDR3 residues: CASSTGGLPYEQYF. CDR3 coding DNA: TGTGCCAGTAGTACAGGGGGCTTGCCCTACGAGCAGTACTTC.

The chain is built from TRBV27 and TRBJ2-3; maybe TRBD2 (6 bases). With 4 bases removed from V and 4 bases from J, the gap between germline ends came to 15 bases. The CDR3 loop spans 15 amino acids. Germline values: CDR1 MNHEY, CDR2 SMNVEV (reference sequence). The CDR3 nucleotides read TGTGCCAGCAGTTCCGGCGGGGCGGGTGCAGATACGCAGTATTTT. Its protein is CASSSGGAGADTQYF.

This rearrangement joins TRBV7-9 to TRBJ2-2, with D perhaps TRBD1 (5 bases). This CDR3 comprises 16 residues. In germline, CDR1 is SEHNR, CDR2 FQNEAQ (reference sequence). V was cut by 0 bases and J by 2 bases, with 10 bases left in between. The CDR3 region is CASSLASQGNTGELFF. In DNA, the CDR3 is TGTGCCAGCAGCTTAGCTTCTCAGGGCAACACCGGGGAGCTGTTTTTT.

J is TRBJ2-7 and V is TRBV27, with TRBD1 identical over 11 bases. Germline V gene data show CDR1 as MNHEY and CDR2 as SMNVEV (reference sequence). The CDR3 runs 15 residues. J gave up 5 bases and V 6 bases, and 9 bases lay outside the gene matches. Here the CDR3 reads CASSKGQGGFHEQYF. The DNA of the CDR3 is TGTGCCAGCAGCAAGGGACAGGGGGGTTTCCACGAGCAGTACTTC.

The chain is built from TRBV4-2 and TRBJ2-4; 8 bases map to TRBD2. Germline V gives CDR1 LGHNA, CDR2 YNFKEQ. The CDR3 length is 14 residues. V shed 3 bases, J shed 5 bases, and the junction held 3 bases outside the gene matches. The CDR3 DNA reads as TGTGCCAGCAGCCAGAGCGGGAGCCAAAACATTCAGTACTTC. Protein sequence: CASSQSGSQNIQYF.

J is TRBJ1-2 and V is TRBV6-5; D uncertain. Trimming left V 4 bases short and J 2 bases short, with 11 bases between. The CDR3 length is 14 residues. Germline V lookup: CDR1 MNHEY, CDR2 SVGAGI. Written as DNA, the CDR3 is TGTGCCAGCAGTTCTCCACTGCGGAACTATGGCTACACCTTC. Its protein product is CASSSPLRNYGYTF.

This chain connects TRBV11-2 to TRBJ1-1; TRBD1 might be the D (5 bases). Germline CDR1 is SGHAT and CDR2 is FQNNGV. CDR3 length: 13 residues. Trimming cost V 5 bases and J 6 bases, with 13 bases left between them. The DNA of the CDR3 is TGTGCCAGCAGCACAATTGGGGCCTCTGAAGCTTTCTTT. Translated: CASSTIGASEAFF.

This chain links TRBV30 with TRBJ1-3; D gene unclear. V lost 0 bases to trimming and J lost 2 bases, with 5 bases between them. This CDR3 is 13 amino acids long. Germline CDR1 and CDR2: GTSNPN and SVGIG (reference sequence). The CDR3 DNA follows: TGTGCCTGGAGTGTAACCGCTGGAAACACCATATATTTT. Residues: CAWSVTAGNTIYF.